The clone carrying this TCR beta chain was detected only a few times. Its antigen remains unidentified. This specimen belongs to a study of CD8 T cells in ankylosing spondylitis. In germline, CDR1 is SGHDT, CDR2 YYEEEE. Trimming took 3 bases from V and 8 from J, leaving 21 bases between them. This CDR3 spans 16 amino acids. Study-level results: Disease-linked clones bore a CD8+ phenotype and were relatively rare in peripheral blood. Roughly eight highly homologous variants made up a TCR beta motif that seemed to typify ankylosing spondylitis blood. From matched ankylosing spondylitis synovial fluid, disease-linked clones were reportedly recovered at significantly enriched levels. Some motif variants had been reported before (in reactive arthritis synovial fluid and blood).

Library preparation for TCR beta used quantitative 5'-RACE with molecular barcodes. TCRdb processed the 5' RACE reads anew with MiXCR; each CDR3 protein has one entry. This sample has about 480,000 distinct CDR3 sequences; roughly 17% occur once, and the top ten carry over 1%. Sample: blood, either unsorted or a sorted T cell fraction (not recorded which). This clonotype was sampled from a male donor with ankylosing spondylitis. The rearrangement joins TRBV5-6 to TRBJ2-1; a weak D match, TRBD1 (6 bases). For the CDR3, the DNA is TGTGCCAGCAGCTGGGGCCGACAGGTAGCCAGTTATGAGCAGTTCTTC. As protein: CASSWGRQVASYEQFF.